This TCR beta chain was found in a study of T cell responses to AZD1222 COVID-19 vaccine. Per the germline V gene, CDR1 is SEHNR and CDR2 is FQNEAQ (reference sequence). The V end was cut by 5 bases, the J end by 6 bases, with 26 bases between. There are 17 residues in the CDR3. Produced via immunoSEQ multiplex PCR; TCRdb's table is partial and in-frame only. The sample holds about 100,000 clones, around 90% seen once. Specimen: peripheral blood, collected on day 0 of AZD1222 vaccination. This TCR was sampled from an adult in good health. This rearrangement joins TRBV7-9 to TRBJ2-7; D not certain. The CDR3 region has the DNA TGTGCCAGCAGCCCTAATGTGGATAGTGGAATCTTGTCCGAGCAGTACTTC. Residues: CASSPNVDSGILSEQYF.